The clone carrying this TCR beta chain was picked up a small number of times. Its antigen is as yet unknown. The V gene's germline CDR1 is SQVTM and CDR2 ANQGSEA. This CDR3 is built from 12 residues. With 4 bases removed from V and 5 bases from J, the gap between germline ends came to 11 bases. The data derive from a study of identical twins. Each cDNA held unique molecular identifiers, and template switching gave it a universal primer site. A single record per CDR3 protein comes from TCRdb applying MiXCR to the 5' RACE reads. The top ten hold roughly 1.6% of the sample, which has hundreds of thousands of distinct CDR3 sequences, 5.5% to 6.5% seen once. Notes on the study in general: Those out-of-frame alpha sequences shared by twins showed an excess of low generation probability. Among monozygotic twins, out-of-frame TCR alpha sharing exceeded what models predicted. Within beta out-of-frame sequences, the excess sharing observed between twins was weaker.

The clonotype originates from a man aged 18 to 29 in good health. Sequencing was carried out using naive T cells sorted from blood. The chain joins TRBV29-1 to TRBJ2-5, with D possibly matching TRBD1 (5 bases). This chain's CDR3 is CSVGVGVETQYF. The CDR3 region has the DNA TGCAGCGTTGGGGTAGGGGTGGAGACCCAGTACTTC.